The clone carrying this TCR beta chain has just a few counts. Its antigen is undetermined. Germline V gives CDR1 SQVTM, CDR2 ANQGSEA. The CDR3 loop spans 13 amino acids. Trimming removed 3 bases from V and 5 bases from J, with 12 bases in between. TCRdb analysed the 5' RACE reads with MiXCR anew, one entry per CDR3 protein. The top ten clones hold approximately 18% of a sample with over 700,000 distinct CDR3 sequences, 19% of them seen once. This entry is derived from a study of CD8 T cells in ankylosing spondylitis. Study results and limitations: In reactive arthritis synovial fluid and blood, some motif variants had been reported before. A TCR beta motif made of fewer than ten highly homologous variants seemed typical of ankylosing spondylitis blood.

This chain uses TRBV29-1 with TRBJ2-3; D is possibly TRBD2 (6 bases). Sequenced: blood, either unsorted or a sorted T cell fraction (not recorded which). The TCR sequence derives from a male donor with ankylosing spondylitis. CDR3 sequence (DNA): TGCAGCGTTGAGGACGGGAGAGTAGATACGCAGTATTTT. Encoded protein: CSVEDGRVDTQYF.